The sequence of this T cell receptor beta chain was determined in a study of cytomegalovirus exposure and HLA in healthy donors. Study-wide results and limits: Compared with the roughly 670-donor mean, an Asian-associated ancestry cluster reportedly had fewer N-insertions, according to a later analysis. Clonal expansion was found to be greater in HLA-associated TCR beta chains than in equally common others in a later analysis. It was likely that a cluster of highly shared sequence variants was a sequencing artifact.

As for this clone: Its antigen is currently unknown.

PCR used 60 Vbeta primers and 13 Jbeta primers. Produced via immunoSEQ multiplex PCR; TCRdb's table is partial and in-frame only. The data show over 95,000 clones, 74% seen once. Germline CDR1 and CDR2: SGHDT and YYEEEE. This CDR3 is 16 amino acids long. V was shortened by 4 bases and J by 0 bases, with 16 bases between the two germline ends. This clonotype was obtained from a human donor in good health. The chain links TRBV5-6 to TRBJ1-1; the D is unclear. Sequenced material: PBMCs. CDR3 DNA sequence: TGTGCCAGCAGCCCCCCGCCGGAGAGACTGAACACTGAAGCTTTCTTT. Protein product: CASSPPPERLNTEAFF. The entire variable domain, with the rest obtained from reference TRBV5-6 and TRBJ1-1, is as follows: DAGVTQSPTHLIKTRGQQVTLRCSPKSGHDTVSWYQQALGQGPQFIFQYYEEEERQRGNFPDRFSGHQFPNYSSELNVNALLLGDSALYLCASSPPPERLNTEAFFGQGTRLTVV.